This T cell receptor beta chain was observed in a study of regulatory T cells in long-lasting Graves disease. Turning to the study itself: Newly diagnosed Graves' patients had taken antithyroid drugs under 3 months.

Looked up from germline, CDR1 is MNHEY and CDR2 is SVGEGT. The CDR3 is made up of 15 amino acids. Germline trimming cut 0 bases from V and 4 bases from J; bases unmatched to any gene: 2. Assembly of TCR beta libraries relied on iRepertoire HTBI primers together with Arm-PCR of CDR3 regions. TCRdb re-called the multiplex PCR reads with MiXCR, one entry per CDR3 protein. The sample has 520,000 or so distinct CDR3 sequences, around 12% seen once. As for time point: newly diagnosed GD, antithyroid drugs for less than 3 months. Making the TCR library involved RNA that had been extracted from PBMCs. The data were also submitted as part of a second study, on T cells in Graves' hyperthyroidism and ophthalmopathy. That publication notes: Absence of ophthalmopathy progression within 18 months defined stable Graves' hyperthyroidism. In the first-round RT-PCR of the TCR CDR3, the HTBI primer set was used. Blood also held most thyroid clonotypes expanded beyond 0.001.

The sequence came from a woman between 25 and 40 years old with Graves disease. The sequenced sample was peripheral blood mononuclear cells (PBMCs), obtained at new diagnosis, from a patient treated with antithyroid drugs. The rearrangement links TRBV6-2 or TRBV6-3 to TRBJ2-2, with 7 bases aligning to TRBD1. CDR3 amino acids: CASSYSGTATGELFF. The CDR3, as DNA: TGTGCCAGCAGTTACTCGGGGACAGCCACCGGGGAGCTGTTTTTT.